The text below deals with one T cell receptor beta chain. This clonotype was found a few times. Its antigen is currently not known. The input lacks base qualities; no much larger clone sits a single base away. For sequencing, an Illumina NovaSeq 6000 was employed. Using 5'RACE with constant-segment primers, TCRalpha and TCRbeta cDNA libraries were constructed, with sample barcodes and unique molecular identifiers added in the process. Trizol reagent was used to extract RNA from every sample. The libraries were amplified in two PCR steps, and the second step added a second sample barcode and Illumina TruSeq adapters. Libraries were sequenced on an Illumina NovaSeq with 2 x 150 bp paired-end reads. The paper's processing steps were these. Reads were demultiplexed and collapsed into UMI-guided consensus sequences with migec v1.2.7. Using mixcr v2.1.11, UMI consensuses were aligned to TRA and TRB V and J templates and then assembled into clonotypes. A clonotype was counted as expanded or contracted only when both edgeR and NoisET called the clonotype significant, with the noise models trained on biological replicates. edgeR calls used a false discovery rate-adjusted p below 0.01 and a log2 fold-change threshold of 1. As an exploratory analysis of dynamics, PCA with hierarchical clustering was applied to max-normalized trajectories of the 1000 most abundant clonotypes. Separately sequenced CD4+ and CD8+ repertoires were used to assign the CD4 or CD8 phenotype of responding clones. TCRdb reprocessing: public reads trimmed at Q25 with fastp, clones called with MiXCR, in-frame beta chains kept. Rows are combined by CDR3 protein, so each entry shows the most common genes and DNA. None of the V and J calls come from the authors' own analysis; TCRdb made them. The sample yields around 310,000 distinct CDR3 sequences; 14% were counted once. Approximately 22% of the sample is in the top ten clones.

This sample is drawn from a study of T-cell memory formation after mild COVID-19 (dated by TCRdb to the early 2020s). Background for the entire study: TCR sequence clusters from the two donors were found to be largely donor specific. The cohort comprised two young, previously healthy adult volunteers, one female and one male. T-cell clones expanding and contracting after mild COVID-19 in two donors were tracked by longitudinal TCRalpha and TCRbeta repertoire sequencing. Study-wide conclusions, independent of this receptor: From day 15 to 85, contracting clones showed balanced CD4/CD8 phenotypes, whereas a second wave of clones that expanded from day 15 to 37 leaned towards CD4+. Contracting CD4+ clones appeared mostly in the CM and EM memory subsets, whereas CD8+ clones were enriched in EMRA. SARS-CoV-2 specificity was not confirmed for the second-wave clones peaking on day 37. Some responding clones were found in pre-infection memory, which suggests that pre-existing cross-reactive memory T cells took part in the SARS-CoV-2 response. Only two mild cases were covered in the study, and larger cohorts including severe cases with pre-infection samples were considered necessary.

Ficoll-Paque density gradient centrifugation was the method used to isolate PBMCs. Based on the germline V gene (reference sequence), the CDR1 and CDR2 sequences are MNHNY and SVGAGI. The CDR3 starts with the cysteine, ends with the phenylalanine, and has 17 residues. The CDR3 DNA has 51 bases and is translated from base 1. V is clipped by 0 bases and J by 0 bases, and the sequence between their germline boundaries is 12 bases long. The receptor's source is a man aged 18 to 30 who had mild COVID-19 (a few samples of this study predate the infection). The sample titles of this study are shuffled in the database, so cell type and time point are left out; the donor was told from shared clones. The sequenced material came from PBMCs or a T cell subset sorted from them (not recorded which). The chain is made from TRBV6-6 and TRBJ1-3; TRBD1 might be the D gene, on 6 matching bases. The CDR3: CASSYSGGGSSGNTIYF. The sequenced DNA is TGTGCCAGCAGTTACTCGGGGGGCGGGAGCTCTGGAAACACCATATATTTT.